This T cell receptor beta chain originates from a study of T cell repertoires in cytomegalovirus infection. Study overall: Selected CMV epitopes included recently identified HLA-C-restricted ones as well as well-studied HLA-B-restricted ones. Whole-study results and caveats: Across the ex vivo response, the dominant clonotypes were HLA-C-restricted CMV-specific TCR beta clonotypes.

A note on this clonotype: The target antigen is unknown.

Germline V lookup: CDR1 SEHNR, CDR2 FQNEAQ (reference sequence). V shed 6 bases and J 7 bases; nucleotides not matched to a gene: 8. The CDR3 consists of 14 residues. TCRdb reanalysed the reads using MiXCR and keeps one entry per CDR3 protein. The data hold 110,000 or so distinct CDR3 sequences, with around 29% observed a single time. The rearrangement links TRBV7-9 to TRBJ1-4; 7 nucleotides align to TRBD1. The sample consisted of CD8+ T cells from cultured PBMCs, taken from culture after CMV antigen stimulation. The sequence came from a human donor in good health (CMV status not recorded). Some clones in this sample may be carry-over from other donors' samples. The CDR3 spells CASRPDREAEKLFF. The CDR3 nucleotides are TGTGCCAGCAGACCTGACAGGGAGGCTGAAAAACTGTTTTTT.